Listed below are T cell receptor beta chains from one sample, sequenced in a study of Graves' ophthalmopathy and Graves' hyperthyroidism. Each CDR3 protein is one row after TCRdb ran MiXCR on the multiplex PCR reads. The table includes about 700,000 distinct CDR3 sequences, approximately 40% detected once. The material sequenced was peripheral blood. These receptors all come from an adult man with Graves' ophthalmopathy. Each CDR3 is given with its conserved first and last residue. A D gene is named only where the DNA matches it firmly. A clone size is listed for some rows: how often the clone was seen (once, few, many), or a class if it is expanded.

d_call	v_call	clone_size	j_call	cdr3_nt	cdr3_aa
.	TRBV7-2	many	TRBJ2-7	TGTGCCAGCAGCTTAGCAGCGGGTGGAACCTACGAGCAGTACTTC	CASSLAAGGTYEQYF
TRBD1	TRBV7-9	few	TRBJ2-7	TGTGCCAGCAACCCGGGACAGAGCTCCTACGAGCAGTACTTC	CASNPGQSSYEQYF
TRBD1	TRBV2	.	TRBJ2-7	TGTGCCAGCAGTGGGACAGGGAATTGGGGGACCTACGAGCAGTACTTC	CASSGTGNWGTYEQYF
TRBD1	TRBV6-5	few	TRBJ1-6	TGTGCCAGCAGACTACAGGGGGCGGGTGATTCACCCCTCCACTTT	CASRLQGAGDSPLHF
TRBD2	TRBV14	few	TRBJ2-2	TGTGCCAGCAGCGCCTTCCCACTAGCGGGTTTCACCGGGGAGCTGTTTTTT	CASSAFPLAGFTGELFF
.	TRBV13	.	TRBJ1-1	TGTGCCAGCAGCTTTCGAATTCAGAAGGACCACCGAGCTTTCTTT	CASSFRIQKDHRAFF
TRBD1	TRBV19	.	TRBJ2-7	TGTGCCAGTAGTTCGGGACAGGGGGCCCACGAGCAGTACTTC	CASSSGQGAHEQYF
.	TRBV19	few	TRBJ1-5	TGTGCCAGTAGTCCACTGGATAGCAATCAGCCCCAGCATTTT	CASSPLDSNQPQHF
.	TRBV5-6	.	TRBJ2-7	TGTGCCAGCAGCCCCCGGGCGGCCACCTCCTACGAGCAGTACTTC	CASSPRAATSYEQYF
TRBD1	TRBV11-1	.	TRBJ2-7	TGTGCCAGCAGCTTAGGAGAGTTCTCATCGGTGGACAGGTCCGGCTACGAGCAGTACTTC	CASSLGEFSSVDRSGYEQYF
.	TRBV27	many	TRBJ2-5	TGTGCCAGCAGTCCAACGACGGGTATACCGGAGACCCAGTACTTC	CASSPTTGIPETQYF
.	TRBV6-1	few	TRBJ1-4	TGTGCCAGCAAGGGGGTTAATGAAAAACTGTTTTTT	CASKGVNEKLFF
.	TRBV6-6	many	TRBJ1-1	TGTGCCAGCAGTGTCAGGCCTGAAGCTTTCTTT	CASSVRPEAFF
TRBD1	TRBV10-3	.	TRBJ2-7	TGTGCCAGCAGTTACTCGACAGGGGCCTACGAGCAGTACTTC	CASSYSTGAYEQYF
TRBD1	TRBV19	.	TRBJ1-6	TGTGCCAGTTGGACAGGGTCCTATAATCCACCCCTCCACTTT	CASWTGSYNPPLHF